This note documents a single T cell receptor beta chain sequence. Its antigen is undetermined. Vbeta (60) and Jbeta (13) primers were used in the PCR. Repertoires were generated with immunoSEQ multiplex PCR, while TCRdb's copy carries only in-frame clones and drops some. Seen here are approximately 180,000 clones, 70% to 75% observed once, and the top ten hold 2.9%. This sample was taken from a study of cytomegalovirus exposure and HLA in healthy donors. Germline loops: CDR1 SGHTA, CDR2 FQGTGA. This CDR3 region has 17 residues. V dropped 5 bases and J dropped 3; count of bases not matched to a gene: 7. Study findings and constraints: Presence/absence comparisons presumed near-even sequencing depth among donors. The study listed some 160 cytomegalovirus-associated TCR beta chains. A later analysis found common viral pathogens apparently linked to several of the most significant clusters. A later analysis linked a missense DCLRE1C variant to TCR beta V- and J-gene trimming.

The J gene is TRBJ2-2, the V gene TRBV7-3; TRBD2 matches at 12 bases. The TCR was taken from a male donor in good health and CMV-seronegative. The sample comprised PBMCs. CDR3 amino acids: CASSPRLAGVDTGELFF. In DNA form, the CDR3 reads TGTGCCAGCAGCCCAAGACTAGCGGGAGTAGACACCGGGGAGCTGTTTTTT.